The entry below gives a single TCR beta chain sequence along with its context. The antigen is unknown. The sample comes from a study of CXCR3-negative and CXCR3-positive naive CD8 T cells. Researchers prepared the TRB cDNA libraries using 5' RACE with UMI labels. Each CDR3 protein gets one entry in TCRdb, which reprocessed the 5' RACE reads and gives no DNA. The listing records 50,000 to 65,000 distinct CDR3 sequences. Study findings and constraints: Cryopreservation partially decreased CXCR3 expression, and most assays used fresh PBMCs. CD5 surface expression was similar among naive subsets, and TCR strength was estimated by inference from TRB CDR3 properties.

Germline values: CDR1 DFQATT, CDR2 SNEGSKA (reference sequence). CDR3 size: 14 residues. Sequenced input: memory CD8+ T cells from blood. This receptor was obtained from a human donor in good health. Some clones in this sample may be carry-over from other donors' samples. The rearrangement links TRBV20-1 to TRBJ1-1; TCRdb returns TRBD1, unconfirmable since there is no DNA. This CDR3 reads CSASGDREHTEAFF.